Each of the 8 T cell receptor beta chains below was sequenced from the same sample in a study of blood T cell repertoires in COVID-19. Clones were sequenced by immunoSEQ multiplex PCR, and TCRdb holds only the in-frame ones, with some missing. The data hold 500,000 to 600,000 clones, with less than 90% observed a single time. The source material was peripheral blood. The receptor set was obtained from a woman in her fifties or sixties with COVID-19, enrolled during active disease.

The chain employs TRBV21-1 and TRBJ2-3; no check of the table's D call, TRBD1, against the DNA was made. TRBV21-1 is listed as a pseudogene. The CDR3 consists of 17 residues. The CDR3 protein is CASSKRRRDRHTDTQYF. The DNA of the CDR3 is TGTGCCAGCAGTAAAAGGAGGAGGGACAGGCACACAGATACGCAGTATTTT.

The rearrangement joins TRBV5-1 to TRBJ2-1; D is possibly TRBD2 (6 bases). The germline V gene has CDR1 SGHRS and CDR2 YFSETQ. The CDR3 consists of 16 residues. V gave up 0 bases and J gave up 4 bases, with 14 bases separating them. In DNA form, the CDR3 reads TGCGCCAGCAGCTTGGTAGGTGCTAGCGCATACAATGAGCAGTTCTTC. This gives the protein CASSLVGASAYNEQFF. Supplemented by reference TRBV5-1 and TRBJ2-1, the full variable domain reads KAGVTQTPRYLIKTRGQQVTLSCSPISGHRSVSWYQQTPGQGLQFLFEYFSETQRNKGNFPGRFSGRQFSNSRSEMNVSTLELGDSALYLCASSLVGASAYNEQFFGPGTRLTVL.

The V gene is TRBV19, the J gene TRBJ2-3, with D uncertain. The CDR3 is 14 amino acids. V shed 3 bases and J shed 0 bases, with 7 bases lying between them. Germline CDR1 reads LNHDA; CDR2 reads SQIVND (reference sequence). This chain's CDR3 is CASSISVSTDTQYF. CDR3 nucleotide sequence: TGTGCCAGTAGTATTTCTGTTAGCACAGATACGCAGTATTTT.

The chain employs TRBV11-2 and TRBJ2-1; possibly TRBD1 for D (5 bases). The V end lost 2 bases, the J end lost 9 bases, and 8 bases lay between the germline ends. CDR1 is SGHAT and CDR2 is FQNNGV in the germline V gene. The length of the CDR3 is 12 residues. The DNA for the CDR3 is TGTGCCAGCAGCTTAAGGGGCGTTGAGCAGTTCTTC. It is translated as CASSLRGVEQFF.

CDR3: CASSQQLAGGGDTQYF. CDR3 DNA sequence: TGTGCCAGCAGCCAGCAACTAGCGGGGGGCGGAGATACGCAGTATTTT. The chain combines TRBV3-1 (or the pseudogene TRBV3-2) with TRBJ2-3; 12 nucleotides align to TRBD2. Germline V gene lookup returns CDR1 LGHDT and CDR2 YNNKEL (reference sequence). The CDR3 has 16 residues. V lost 3 bases, J lost 5 bases, and 6 bases stayed unmatched.

This clone was picked up a small number of times. The chain is built from TRBV7-9 and TRBJ1-1; maybe TRBD1 (5 bases). The V end lost 2 bases, the J end lost 3 bases, and 10 bases lay between the germline ends. The CDR3 contains 14 residues. Per the germline V gene, CDR1 is SEHNR and CDR2 is FQNEAQ (reference sequence). The CDR3 loop reads CASSLSPRDTEAFF. As DNA, the CDR3 is TGTGCCAGCAGCTTAAGCCCCAGGGACACTGAAGCTTTCTTT.

The DNA for the CDR3 is TGTGCCAGCAGTGAAGTAAGGGGGCCGTGGGGCGAGCAGTACTTC. Its translation: CASSEVRGPWGEQYF. The chain uses TRBV6-1 and TRBJ2-7; 7 nucleotides agree with TRBD1. The trim removed 1 base at V and 6 bases at J, leaving 9 bases unmatched. Germline values: CDR1 MNHNS, CDR2 SASEGT. This CDR3 has 15 amino acids.

This sequence joins TRBV28 and TRBJ2-3, with D possibly TRBD2 on 6 matching bases. This CDR3 region has 16 residues. The V end lost 2 bases, the J end lost 7 bases, and 19 bases lay between the germline ends. CDR1 and CDR2 (germline): MDHEN, SYDVKM. This CDR3 is CASSLSPGVPGNTQYF. CDR3 DNA: TGTGCCAGCAGTTTAAGTCCGGGGGTTCCAGGGAATACGCAGTATTTT.